A selection of T cell receptor beta chains follows, all from one sample in a study of CD8+CD57+ T cells in acquired aplastic anemia. TCRdb reprocessed the reads with MiXCR, giving one entry per CDR3 protein. The sample carries roughly 500,000 distinct CDR3 sequences, around 33% recorded once. Sequenced input: sorted CD4+, CD8+, or CD8+CD57+ T cells (not recorded which) from PBMCs. Source of these receptors: a human donor with aplastic anemia. Each CDR3 is given with its conserved first and last residue. D genes are given only for firm matches. The size entry is marked missing in some rows and otherwise reads once, few, many or a size class.

abundance	v_gene	d_gene	j_gene	CDR3nt	CDR3aa
many	TRBV7-9	TRBD1	TRBJ2-5	TGTGCCAGCAGCCAGACGACAGGGGAAGAGACCCAGTACTTC	CASSQTTGEETQYF
few	TRBV20-1	TRBD2	TRBJ2-5	TGCAGTGCTAGAGATTGGAGCGGGAGGGCCCAAGAGACCCAGTACTTC	CSARDWSGRAQETQYF
.	TRBV6-1	.	TRBJ2-7	TGTGCCAGCCGGCGGGACAGCAACTACGAGCAGTACTTC	CASRRDSNYEQYF
.	TRBV12-3/TRBV12-4	TRBD1	TRBJ1-2	TGTGCCAGCAGTTTAAACGCCAGGGGGCCGGGAGGCTACACCTTC	CASSLNARGPGGYTF
few	TRBV7-3	.	TRBJ1-1	TGTGCCAGCACCGTGGGGGTGAACACTGAAGCTTTCTTT	CASTVGVNTEAFF
.	TRBV9	.	TRBJ1-1	TGTGCCAGCAGCGTAGCCCCGGGGATGAACACTGAAGCTTTCTTT	CASSVAPGMNTEAFF
many	TRBV24-1	.	TRBJ2-7	TGTGCCACCAGTGCGACGACAGAGTCCGAGCAGTACTTC	CATSATTESEQYF
many	TRBV10-3	TRBD1	TRBJ1-2	TGTGCCATCAGTCAAGGGACAGGGGGCAAGGGCTACACCTTC	CAISQGTGGKGYTF
.	TRBV11-1	TRBD1	TRBJ2-7	TGTGCCAGCAGCACGGGACAGCACTCCTACGAGCAGTACTTC	CASSTGQHSYEQYF
many	TRBV19	.	TRBJ2-7	TGTGCCAGTAGTGCAGCGGGTGGCTACGAGCAGTACTTC	CASSAAGGYEQYF
.	TRBV5-8	.	TRBJ1-5	TGTGCCAGCAGCTTGGAACTTTATAGCAATCAGCCCCAGCGTTTT	CASSLELYSNQPQRF
many	TRBV7-3	.	TRBJ1-1	TGTGCCAGCAGCTTCTCTCAGGACACTGAAGCTTTCTTT	CASSFSQDTEAFF
.	TRBV19	TRBD2	TRBJ2-1	TGTGCCACGACTAGCGGAATCAATGAGCAGTTCTTC	CATTSGINEQFF
once	TRBV10-3	.	TRBJ1-4	TGTGCCAGCAGTATAGGTTCGGGAAGGAGCGAAAAACTGTTTTTT	CASSIGSGRSEKLFF
many	TRBV9	TRBD2	TRBJ2-5	TGTGCCAGTCAGCGGGGGGATCAGGAGACCCAGTACTTC	CASQRGDQETQYF
.	TRBV4-2	.	TRBJ1-2	TGTGCCTGCAGCCTTGATCCGGGACAAAGTAACTATGGCTACACCTTC	CACSLDPGQSNYGYTF
.	TRBV2	.	TRBJ2-1	TGTGCCAGCAGTTCCGACCAGACCCGGGGAGGTGAGCAGTTCTTC	CASSSDQTRGGEQFF
.	TRBV15	.	TRBJ2-7	TGTGCCACCAGCAGAGCCAGCAGTTTCGGCCGAACCTACGAGCAGTACTTC	CATSRASSFGRTYEQYF
.	TRBV11-1	TRBD2	TRBJ2-1	TGTGCCAGCAGCTTAGCTGGGACTAGCGGGAGCGGTGAGCAGTTCTTC	CASSLAGTSGSGEQFF
.	TRBV25-1	TRBD1	TRBJ1-2	TGTGCCAGCAGTGCGTCGACAGGGAACGACTATGGCTACACCTTC	CASSASTGNDYGYTF
few	TRBV20-1	.	TRBJ1-4	TGCAGTGCTAGAGTAGGTTGGGGCAATGAAAAACTGTTTTTT	CSARVGWGNEKLFF
few	TRBV6-1	TRBD2	TRBJ2-3	TGTGCCAGCAGACGGGGAGGGGACACAGATACGCAGTATTTT	CASRRGGDTDTQYF
few	TRBV7-9	TRBD2	TRBJ2-1	TGTGCCAGCAGCGGGGGGGGGTCCCAGTTCTTC	CASSGGGSQFF
.	TRBV7-9	.	TRBJ1-1	TGTGCCAGCAGCCCAACAGGGTTGGCTTTCTTT	CASSPTGLAFF
many	TRBV19	.	TRBJ1-2	TGTGCCAGTAGCCTTAAGAATTTCTATGGCTACACCTTC	CASSLKNFYGYTF
few	TRBV11-2	.	TRBJ1-1	TGTGCCAGCAGCTCGTTAGATCCGACTCAAGGGGGGTCTGAAGCTTTCTTT	CASSSLDPTQGGSEAFF
.	TRBV11-1	TRBD1	TRBJ2-7	TGTGCCAGCAGCTTATTTAGGACAGGGTTTTTCTACGAGCAGTACTTC	CASSLFRTGFFYEQYF
few	TRBV19	.	TRBJ2-3	TGTGCCTGGACCCCAAGCACAGATACGCAGTATTTT	CAWTPSTDTQYF
many	TRBV2	TRBD2	TRBJ2-5	TGTGCCAGCAGGCGGGGGGGATACCAAGAGACCCAGTACTTC	CASRRGGYQETQYF
many	TRBV19	TRBD2	TRBJ2-7	TGTGCCAGTAGTATAACGGCTAGCGGGAGGCTCTACGAGCAGTACTTC	CASSITASGRLYEQYF
.	TRBV20-1	TRBD2	TRBJ2-3	TGCAGTGCTAGTATCGCGGGAGCAGATACGCAGTATTTT	CSASIAGADTQYF
.	TRBV4-1	TRBD1	TRBJ1-1	TGCGCCAGCAGCTACCCCGGGACAGCTAAAAACACTGAAGCTTTCTTT	CASSYPGTAKNTEAFF
.	TRBV7-6	TRBD2	TRBJ2-5	TGTGCCAGCAGCCCTGGGCGCATGAGCGGGGGGCCCCGTAAAGAGACCCAGTACTTC	CASSPGRMSGGPRKETQYF
.	TRBV29-1	TRBD2	TRBJ2-1	TGCAGCATTGACGCGGGGAGCGGGAGCTCCTACAATGAGCAGTTCTTC	CSIDAGSGSSYNEQFF
many	TRBV19	.	TRBJ1-5	TGTGCCAGTAGTGCCACCCAGGGGAGCAATCAGCCCCAGCATTTT	CASSATQGSNQPQHF
.	TRBV7-3	.	TRBJ1-2	TGTGCCAGCAGCTTGGCTATATTCTTATGTGCTAACTATGGCTACACCTTC	CASSLAIFLCANYGYTF
.	TRBV5-1	TRBD2	TRBJ2-1	TGCGCCAGCAGCTTGCTAGCGGTACAACGTTACAATGAGCAGTTCTTC	CASSLLAVQRYNEQFF
.	TRBV25-1	.	TRBJ1-2	TGTGCGAGCAGTGGACCTATAGACAGCTATGGCTACACCTTC	CASSGPIDSYGYTF
.	TRBV20-1	TRBD1	TRBJ1-2	TGCAGTGCTAGAGATTCTGGGCCGTCAGGGACAGGGGCTGGCTACACCTTC	CSARDSGPSGTGAGYTF
.	TRBV10-1	.	TRBJ1-5	TGCGCCACCATGACCGGGAAGCATTTT	CATMTGKHF
.	TRBV20-1	.	TRBJ2-7	TGCAGTGCTAAGAAGACCGGGGCCCAAATCTACGAGCAGTACTTC	CSAKKTGAQIYEQYF
few	TRBV20-1	TRBD2	TRBJ2-5	TGCAGTGCTAACTCCGGGACTAGCGGGGGGATGGGGGAGACCCAGTACTTC	CSANSGTSGGMGETQYF
many	TRBV16	TRBD1	TRBJ1-1	TGTGCCAGCAGCCAATACCAGGGGGCAACTGAAGCTTTCTTT	CASSQYQGATEAFF
few	TRBV10-3	.	TRBJ1-1	TGTGCCATCAGTGAAGGGGTAAGCACTGAAGCTTTCTTT	CAISEGVSTEAFF
many	TRBV12-3/TRBV12-4	TRBD1	TRBJ1-5	TGTGCCAGCAGTTTTTCAGGGGGAGGTCAGCCCCAGCATTTT	CASSFSGGGQPQHF
many	TRBV24-1	TRBD2	TRBJ2-1	TGTGCCACCAGTGATTTTGAAGCGGGAAATAATGAGCAGTTCTTC	CATSDFEAGNNEQFF
.	TRBV29-1	.	TRBJ2-1	TGCAGCGCTGACGGCAAGGATGACTACAATGAGCAGTTCTTC	CSADGKDDYNEQFF
.	TRBV7-2	.	TRBJ2-5	TGTGCCAGCAGCTATTCCGGGACATCACAAGGGACCCAGTACTTC	CASSYSGTSQGTQYF
.	TRBV2	.	TRBJ1-1	TGTGCCAGCAGTGAAATCGGGGGGCCGAACACTGAAGCTTTCTTT	CASSEIGGPNTEAFF
.	TRBV7-3	TRBD2	TRBJ2-1	TGTGCCAGCAGCTCGGGACTAGCGGCTTACAATGAGCAGTTCTTC	CASSSGLAAYNEQFF
many	TRBV5-1	TRBD1	TRBJ2-7	TGCGCCAGCAGCACCGGAAGGACAGGAGATTCCTACGAGCAGTACTTC	CASSTGRTGDSYEQYF
few	TRBV6-2/TRBV6-3	.	TRBJ1-2	TGTGCCAGCACCCACGCGCCTACAGCAAACTATGGCTACACCTTC	CASTHAPTANYGYTF
many	TRBV7-9	.	TRBJ1-6	TGTGCCAGCAGCTTATTAGGCTTGCCCCTCCACTTT	CASSLLGLPLHF
.	TRBV2	TRBD1	TRBJ2-7	TGTGCCAGCAGTGCAACTACATTCTGGGAACAGGGGGCTGGTGGGTTCGAGCAGTACTTC	CASSATTFWEQGAGGFEQYF
.	TRBV19	.	TRBJ2-1	TGTGCCAGCGGCAGGGGTGGCAATGAGCAGTTCTTC	CASGRGGNEQFF